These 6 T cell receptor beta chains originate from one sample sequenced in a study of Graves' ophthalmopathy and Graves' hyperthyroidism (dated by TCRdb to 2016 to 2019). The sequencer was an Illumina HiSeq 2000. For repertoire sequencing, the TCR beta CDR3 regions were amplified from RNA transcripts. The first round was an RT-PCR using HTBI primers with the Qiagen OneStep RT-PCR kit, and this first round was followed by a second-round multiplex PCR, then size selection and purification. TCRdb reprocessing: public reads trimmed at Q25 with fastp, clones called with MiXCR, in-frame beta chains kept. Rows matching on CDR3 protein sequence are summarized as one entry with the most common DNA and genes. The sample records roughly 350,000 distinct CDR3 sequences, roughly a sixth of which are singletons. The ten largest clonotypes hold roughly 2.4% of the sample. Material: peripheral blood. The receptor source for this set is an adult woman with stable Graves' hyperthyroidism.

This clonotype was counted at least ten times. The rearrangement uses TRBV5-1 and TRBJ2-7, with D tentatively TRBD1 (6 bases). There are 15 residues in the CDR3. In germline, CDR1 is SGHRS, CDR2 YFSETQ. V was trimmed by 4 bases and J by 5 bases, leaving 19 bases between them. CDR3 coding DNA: TGCGCCAGCAGCCCGGGTCTCGGCAGGGGCCACGAGCAGTACTTC. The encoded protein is CASSPGLGRGHEQYF.

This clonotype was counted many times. CDR3 DNA: TGTGCCAGCAGCAGCTACGGAGGCACAGATACGCAGTATTTT. It specifies CASSSYGGTDTQYF. The V call is TRBV12-3 or TRBV12-4, the J call TRBJ2-3; no firm D call. This CDR3 has 14 amino acids. V was clipped by 6 bases and J by 1 base, with 11 bases between them.

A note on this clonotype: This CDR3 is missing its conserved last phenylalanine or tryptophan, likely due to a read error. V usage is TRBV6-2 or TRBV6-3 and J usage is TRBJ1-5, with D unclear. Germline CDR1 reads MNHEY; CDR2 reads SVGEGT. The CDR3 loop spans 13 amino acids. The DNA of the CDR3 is TGTGCCAGCTGTTACTCGAGTGGTCAGCCCCAGCATGTT. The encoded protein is CASCYSSGQPQHV.

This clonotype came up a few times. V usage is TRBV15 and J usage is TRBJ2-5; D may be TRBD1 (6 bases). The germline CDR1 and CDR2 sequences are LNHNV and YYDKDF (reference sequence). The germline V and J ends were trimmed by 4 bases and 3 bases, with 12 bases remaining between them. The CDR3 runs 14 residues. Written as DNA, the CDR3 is TGTGCCACCAGCAAGGGACACCTGGAAGAGACCCAGTACTTC. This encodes CATSKGHLEETQYF.

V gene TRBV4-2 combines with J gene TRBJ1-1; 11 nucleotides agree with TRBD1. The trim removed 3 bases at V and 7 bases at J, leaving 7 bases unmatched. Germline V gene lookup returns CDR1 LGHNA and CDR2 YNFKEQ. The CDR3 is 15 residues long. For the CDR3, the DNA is TGTGCCAGCAGCCAGGAACGGACAGGGGGCTTTGAAGCTTTCTTT. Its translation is CASSQERTGGFEAFF.

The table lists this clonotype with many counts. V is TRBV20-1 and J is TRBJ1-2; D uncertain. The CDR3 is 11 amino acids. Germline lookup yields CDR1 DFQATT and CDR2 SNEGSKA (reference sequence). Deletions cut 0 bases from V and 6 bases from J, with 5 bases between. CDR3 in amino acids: CSARESHGYTF. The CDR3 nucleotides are TGCAGTGCTAGAGAGTCTCATGGCTACACCTTC.